The rows below give T cell receptor beta chains drawn from one sample of a study of identical twins. TCRdb re-analysed the 5' RACE reads in MiXCR, keeping a single row per CDR3 protein. The sample lists over 500,000 distinct CDR3 sequences, 22% occurring once. The sample was also reused in another study, on T cells expressing NK-cell markers.

The sample taken for sequencing was CD4+ T cells sorted from blood. The receptors were sampled from a woman under 30 in good health. The CDR3 runs from the conserved cysteine through the conserved F or W. A D gene is named only where the DNA matches it firmly. Size is omitted from some rows. Given values are once, few, many or a class for expanded clones.

V	D	J	size	CDR3	DNA
TRBV12-3/TRBV12-4	.	TRBJ2-7	.	CASSPRVYEQYF	TGTGCCAGCAGCCCCCGGGTCTACGAGCAGTACTTC
TRBV3-1	.	TRBJ1-1	few	CASSNLRSGKGVEAFF	TGTGCCAGCAGCAACCTTCGGTCAGGGAAGGGGGTTGAAGCTTTCTTT
TRBV6-1	.	TRBJ2-2	few	CAGSVTGRGGELFF	TGTGCCGGGTCTGTGACAGGGAGGGGCGGGGAGCTGTTTTTT
TRBV27	.	TRBJ2-3	few	CASSSRRLIETDTQYF	TGTGCCAGCAGTTCTCGCCGTTTAATTGAGACAGATACGCAGTATTTT
TRBV5-1	.	TRBJ2-7	.	CASSLLTQGMGEQYF	TGCGCCAGCAGCTTATTGACTCAGGGGATGGGCGAGCAGTACTTC
TRBV4-3	.	TRBJ2-6	.	CASRDQHEIGAGANVLTF	TGCGCCAGCAGGGACCAACACGAGATCGGGGCTGGGGCCAACGTCCTGACTTTC
TRBV12-5	TRBD2	TRBJ2-3	few	CASGLTRDGLARTDTQYF	TGTGCTAGTGGTTTGACCCGGGATGGACTAGCGAGGACAGATACGCAGTATTTT
TRBV6-5	.	TRBJ2-1	few	CASSSWGRAYNEQFF	TGTGCCAGCAGTTCATGGGGACGGGCCTACAATGAGCAGTTCTTC
TRBV15	.	TRBJ2-4	few	CATSRGGLAKNIQYF	TGTGCCACCAGCAGAGGCGGGCTAGCCAAAAACATTCAGTACTTC
TRBV20-1	.	TRBJ1-2	many	CSAPRGPGVGYTF	TGCAGTGCTCCAAGGGGTCCGGGTGTTGGCTACACCTTC
TRBV20-1	TRBD2	TRBJ2-3	few	CSALTSQQRTDTQYF	TGCAGTGCTTTGACTAGCCAACAACGCACAGATACGCAGTATTTT
TRBV7-2	TRBD2	TRBJ2-7	.	CASNPSGGPYEQYF	TGTGCCAGCAACCCGTCGGGGGGTCCCTACGAGCAGTACTTC
TRBV7-2	TRBD2	TRBJ2-3	few	CATGLAGGLTDTQYF	TGTGCCACCGGACTAGCGGGAGGTCTCACAGATACGCAGTATTTT
TRBV12-3/TRBV12-4	.	TRBJ1-6	.	CASSLRNAGGSSPLHF	TGTGCCAGCAGTTTAAGGAATGCCGGGGGGAGTTCACCCCTCCACTTT
TRBV20-1	.	TRBJ1-6	few	CSARTVGPSPLHF	TGCAGTGCTAGGACCGTTGGACCTTCACCCCTCCACTTT
TRBV7-2	.	TRBJ2-2	.	CASRRGPPARTGELFF	TGTGCCAGCAGGCGGGGACCGCCAGCGAGGACCGGGGAGCTGTTTTTT
TRBV12-3/TRBV12-4	TRBD2	TRBJ2-2	.	CASRLGGAGTGELFF	TGTGCCAGCAGGCTCGGGGGGGCAGGCACCGGGGAGCTGTTTTTT
TRBV20-1	.	TRBJ2-2	.	CSAPAGHGELFF	TGCAGTGCCCCCGCCGGGCACGGGGAGCTGTTTTTT
TRBV15	.	TRBJ2-7	.	CATKMGGLGEQYF	TGTGCCACGAAGATGGGGGGCCTTGGCGAGCAGTACTTC
TRBV20-1	.	TRBJ1-1	.	CSARGPLGLGTEAFF	TGCAGTGCTAGAGGGCCTCTGGGGCTGGGTACTGAAGCTTTCTTT
TRBV29-1	.	TRBJ2-5	few	CSVALSGSETQYF	TGCAGCGTTGCGTTGTCAGGGTCCGAGACCCAGTACTTC
TRBV2	TRBD2	TRBJ2-7	.	CASSVLAGPSYEQYF	TGTGCCAGCAGTGTACTAGCGGGGCCCTCCTACGAGCAGTACTTC
TRBV12-3/TRBV12-4	.	TRBJ1-1	.	CASLPANGGMNTEAFF	TGTGCCAGCCTCCCGGCGAACGGCGGTATGAACACTGAAGCTTTCTTT
TRBV12-3/TRBV12-4	.	TRBJ1-5	.	CASSLGNGYSNQPQHF	TGTGCCAGCAGTCTTGGGAACGGTTATAGCAATCAGCCCCAGCATTTT
TRBV10-3	TRBD1	TRBJ2-6	few	CAISYRGASGANVLTF	TGTGCCATCAGCTACAGGGGCGCTTCAGGGGCCAACGTCCTGACTTTC
TRBV7-2	.	TRBJ1-1	.	CASMYEGPYGAGSEAFF	TGTGCCAGCATGTACGAAGGGCCATATGGGGCGGGCTCTGAAGCTTTCTTT
TRBV12-3/TRBV12-4	TRBD1	TRBJ2-7	.	CASSFFSGQGAHEQYF	TGTGCCAGCAGTTTCTTCTCAGGACAGGGGGCTCACGAGCAGTACTTC
TRBV5-1	TRBD2	TRBJ2-5	.	CASSSGGYQETQYF	TGCGCCAGCAGCTCCGGGGGGTACCAAGAGACCCAGTACTTC
TRBV7-9	.	TRBJ1-1	few	CASSSPDGMNTEAFF	TGTGCCAGCAGCTCTCCCGACGGGATGAACACTGAAGCTTTCTTT
TRBV20-1	.	TRBJ2-3	.	CSASDWGRWSTQYF	TGCAGTGCTTCGGACTGGGGGAGGTGGTCTACGCAGTATTTT
TRBV10-3	TRBD2	TRBJ2-3	few	CAIRASGSTDTQYF	TGTGCCATCAGGGCTAGCGGTAGCACAGATACGCAGTATTTT
TRBV7-9	.	TRBJ2-5	.	CASQTSRETQYF	TGTGCCTCACAAACTAGTAGGGAGACCCAGTACTTC
TRBV20-1	TRBD1	TRBJ1-4	.	CSASPRGWNEKLFF	TGCAGTGCTAGCCCCAGGGGGTGGAATGAAAAACTGTTTTTT
TRBV6-5	.	TRBJ2-7	few	CASSYSDHSGGEQYF	TGTGCCAGCAGTTACTCGGATCACAGTGGCGGCGAGCAGTACTTC
TRBV20-1	.	TRBJ2-7	.	CSARARSGNEQYF	TGCAGTGCTAGAGCAAGATCGGGAAACGAGCAGTACTTC
TRBV7-2	.	TRBJ2-1	.	CASSPDSFSDEQFF	TGTGCCAGCAGCCCCGATAGTTTTTCCGATGAGCAGTTCTTC
TRBV12-3/TRBV12-4	TRBD2	TRBJ2-3	few	CASSPRGLAGGMGGSDTQYF	TGTGCCAGCAGTCCACGTGGACTAGCGGGAGGGATGGGAGGTTCAGATACGCAGTATTTT
TRBV5-6	.	TRBJ1-1	.	CASRRYGANTEAFF	TGTGCCAGCAGACGCTACGGGGCTAACACTGAAGCTTTCTTT
TRBV11-2	.	TRBJ2-2	.	CASSGPSQGRDTGELFF	TGTGCCAGCAGCGGACCTTCACAGGGCCGGGACACCGGGGAGCTGTTTTTT
TRBV20-1	TRBD2	TRBJ2-3	few	CRGLAGASDTQYF	TGCAGAGGACTAGCGGGGGCGTCAGATACGCAGTATTTT
TRBV12-3/TRBV12-4	TRBD1	TRBJ1-1	.	CASSQNRGMNTEAFF	TGTGCCAGCAGTCAGAACAGGGGAATGAACACTGAAGCTTTCTTT
TRBV5-1	.	TRBJ1-5	.	CASSPGEGNQPQHF	TGCGCCAGCAGCCCAGGAGAGGGCAATCAGCCCCAGCATTTT
TRBV6-1	TRBD2	TRBJ2-3	many	CASSPTPRTSVDTDTQYF	TGTGCCAGCAGTCCCACCCCAAGGACTAGCGTAGACACAGATACGCAGTATTTT
TRBV2	.	TRBJ1-2	few	CASRGGANYGYTF	TGTGCCAGCAGGGGGGGAGCAAACTATGGCTACACCTTC
TRBV12-5	.	TRBJ2-5	.	CASGLAGSETQYF	TGTGCTAGTGGTTTGGCCGGCTCAGAGACCCAGTACTTC
TRBV20-1	.	TRBJ1-6	few	CSARRADYINSPLHF	TGCAGTGCTAGGCGCGCAGATTACATTAATTCACCCCTCCACTTT
TRBV6-1	.	TRBJ2-3	once	CATQREAMGDTQYF	TGTGCCACCCAGAGGGAGGCCATGGGGGATACGCAGTATTTT
TRBV9	.	TRBJ2-3	.	CASSRLPHVGDTQYF	TGTGCCAGCAGCAGACTCCCCCACGTTGGAGATACGCAGTATTTT
TRBV6-2/TRBV6-3	TRBD2	TRBJ2-7	few	CASSGGLAVISYEQYF	TGTGCCAGCAGCGGCGGACTAGCGGTTATCTCCTACGAGCAGTACTTC
TRBV18	.	TRBJ2-5	few	CASSPGGHGETQYF	TGTGCCAGCTCACCAGGGGGTCACGGGGAGACCCAGTACTTC
TRBV12-3/TRBV12-4	.	TRBJ1-1	few	CASSFGGVGEGF	TGTGCCAGCAGTTTCGGCGGAGTTGGGGAGGGCTTT
TRBV7-2	.	TRBJ1-1	many	CASSLPGMNTEAFF	TGTGCCAGCAGCTTACCCGGAATGAACACTGAAGCTTTCTTT
TRBV25-1	.	TRBJ1-1	few	CASSVNRVWYTEAFF	TGTGCCAGCAGTGTTAACAGGGTTTGGTACACTGAAGCTTTCTTT
TRBV9	.	TRBJ2-1	.	CASSVDRGNEQFF	TGTGCCAGCAGCGTTGACCGGGGGAATGAGCAGTTCTTC
TRBV29-1	.	TRBJ2-7	.	CSVGESYEQYF	TGCAGCGTTGGGGAGTCCTACGAGCAGTACTTC
TRBV6-1	TRBD1	TRBJ1-1	few	CASSKTGALRGTEAFF	TGTGCCAGCAGTAAGACAGGGGCCTTACGGGGCACTGAAGCTTTCTTT
TRBV4-1	.	TRBJ2-2	.	CASSIIAGGELFF	TGCGCCAGCAGCATCATCGCGGGCGGGGAGCTGTTTTTT
TRBV10-1	.	TRBJ2-3	.	CASSARQGIPDTQYF	TGCGCCAGCAGTGCGAGGCAGGGGATTCCAGATACGCAGTATTTT